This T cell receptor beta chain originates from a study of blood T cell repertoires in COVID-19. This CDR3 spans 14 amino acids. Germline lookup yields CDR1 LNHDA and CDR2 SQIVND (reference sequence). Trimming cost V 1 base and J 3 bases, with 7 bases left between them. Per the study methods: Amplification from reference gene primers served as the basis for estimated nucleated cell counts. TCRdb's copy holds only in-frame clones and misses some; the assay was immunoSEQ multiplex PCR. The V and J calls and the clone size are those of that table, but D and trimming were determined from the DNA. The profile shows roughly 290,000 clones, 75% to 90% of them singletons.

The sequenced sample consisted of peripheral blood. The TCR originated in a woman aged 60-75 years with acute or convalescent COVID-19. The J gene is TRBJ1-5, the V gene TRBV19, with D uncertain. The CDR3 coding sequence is TGTGCCAGTAGTATAGGGCAGGTCAATCAGCCCCAGCATTTT. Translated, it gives CASSIGQVNQPQHF.